Included here is one TCR beta chain sequence, with context. V lost 0 bases, J lost 0 bases, and 14 bases lay in between. Germline CDR1 and CDR2: DFQATT and SNEGSKA (reference sequence). The CDR3 totals 17 residues. These data are taken from a study of CD8 T cells in Susac syndrome. RNA amounts of roughly 0.45 to 1 ug underwent reverse transcription with random hexamers. TCR beta CDR3 was amplified by immunoSEQ covering 54 Vbeta and 13 Jbeta. TCRdb reanalysed the immunoSEQ multiplex PCR reads using MiXCR and keeps one entry per CDR3 protein. The sample holds fewer than 200,000 distinct CDR3 sequences, just under 95% seen once. Controls matched for age and sex were healthy donors. CD8+ and CD4+ T cells were negatively isolated; TEMRA cells were FACS-enriched.

The chain combines TRBV20-1 with TRBJ1-4; D gene unclear. Sequencing was carried out using CD4+ T cells from PBMCs. The receptor was derived from a human donor in good health. The CDR3 bases are TGCAGTGCTAGAGATTGGGCAGCCTCCCCAACTAATGAAAAACTGTTTTTT. Amino acid sequence: CSARDWAASPTNEKLFF.